The 22 T cell receptor beta chains reported below all come from one sample, sequenced in a study of T cells after yellow fever vaccination. MiXCR, applied by TCRdb to the 5' RACE reads, yields one record per CDR3 protein. In the table there are tens of thousands of distinct CDR3 sequences, 7% to 9% of which are singletons. Sample: CD8+ T cells sorted from PBMCs, taken more than 13 days after the first yellow fever vaccination. These TCRs come from a young man who received the YFV17D yellow fever vaccine.

Ten or more counts support this clonotype. The CDR3 sequence is CSVIQSYNEQFF. The CDR3, as DNA: TGCAGCGTCATACAGTCCTACAATGAGCAGTTCTTC. The rearrangement links TRBV29-1 to TRBJ2-1; D is undetermined. Germline V gene lookup returns CDR1 SQVTM and CDR2 ANQGSEA. CDR3 length equals 12 residues. Trimming stripped 6 bases from V and 1 base from J, with 7 bases between.

Ten or more counts support this clonotype. The chain has TRBV24-1 and TRBJ1-2; 7 bases fit TRBD1. This CDR3 is built from 16 residues. V dropped 7 bases and J dropped 6; count of bases not matched to a gene: 16. Germline lookup yields CDR1 KGHDR and CDR2 SFDVKD. The CDR3 bases are TGTGCCACCAGCGACATGTATACCCGGGACAGAAATGGCTACACCTTC. Translation gives CATSDMYTRDRNGYTF.

In its sample, this clonotype was seen many times. The chain uses TRBV2 and TRBJ1-2; no clear D gene. V was cut by 4 bases and J by 10 bases, with 7 bases left in between. Germline lookup yields CDR1 SNHLY and CDR2 FYNNEI. The CDR3 is 10 residues long. This CDR3 is CASSAEYYTF. The CDR3 bases are TGTGCCAGCAGTGCCGAGTACTACACCTTC.

At least ten counts were recorded for this clonotype. The CDR3 sequence: CASSPTGGAKETQYF. Here the CDR3 DNA reads TGTGCCAGCAGCCCAACGGGGGGGGCTAAAGAGACCCAGTACTTC. The chain links TRBV7-9 to TRBJ2-5, with 8 nucleotides matching TRBD2. Germline CDR1 and CDR2: SEHNR and FQNEAQ (reference sequence). The CDR3 spans 15 residues. The V gene end was trimmed by 5 bases and the J gene end by 3 bases; junction bases not matched to a gene: 8.

This clonotype was counted at least ten times. As DNA, the CDR3 is TGTGCCAGCAGTATCGACAGCTATGGCTACACCTTC. This gives the protein CASSIDSYGYTF. This chain links TRBV6-5 with TRBJ1-2, with D possibly TRBD1 on 5 matching bases. CDR3 size: 12 residues. Germline values: CDR1 MNHEY, CDR2 SVGAGI. Trimming left V 5 bases short and J 4 bases short, with 8 bases between.

The table lists this clonotype with many counts. The rearrangement uses TRBV9 and TRBJ2-2, with 8 bases lining up with TRBD1. The length of the CDR3 is 17 residues. Germline V CDR1 and CDR2: SGDLS, YYNGEE. V shed 3 bases and J 2 bases; nucleotides not matched to a gene: 9. As DNA, the CDR3 is TGTGCCAGCAGCGAAACTGCAACAGGGGGAAACACCGGGGAGCTGTTTTTT. Its translation is CASSETATGGNTGELFF.

This clonotype was counted at least ten times. The chain links TRBV12-3 or TRBV12-4 to TRBJ2-3; D gene unclear. CDR3 size: 14 residues. The germline V and J ends were trimmed by 5 bases and 2 bases, with 11 bases remaining between them. The CDR3, as DNA: TGTGCCAGCAGTAAGAACGACGTCACAGATACGCAGTATTTT. This encodes CASSKNDVTDTQYF.

About this clonotype: A much more abundant neighbour one base away suggests this may be a read error. This CDR3 fails to terminate in the conserved phenylalanine or tryptophan, so it likely reflects a read error. The chain links TRBV5-1 to TRBJ2-7; TRBD1 matches 8 bases. The V and J ends lost 1 base and 4 bases, in that order; junction bases with no gene match: 7. This CDR3 has 15 amino acids. Per the germline V gene, CDR1 is SGHRS and CDR2 is YFSETQ. The CDR3 protein is CASSLFGTGVYEQYY. The CDR3 region has the DNA TGCGCCAGCAGCTTGTTCGGGACAGGTGTTTACGAGCAGTACTAC.

This clonotype was recorded many times. The chain employs TRBV6-2 or TRBV6-3 and TRBJ2-1, with 12 bases aligning to TRBD2. Unmatched junction bases numbered 3, after V lost 0 bases and J lost 6 bases. Germline lookup yields CDR1 MNHEY and CDR2 SVGEGT. CDR3 length: 16 amino acids. Written as DNA, the CDR3 is TGTGCCAGCAGTTACTCGACTAGCGGGGGAACCAATGAGCAGTTCTTC. It is translated as CASSYSTSGGTNEQFF.

Many counts were recorded for this clonotype. The J gene is TRBJ1-5, the V gene TRBV10-3; D gene unclear. The germline V and J ends were trimmed by 4 bases and 4 bases, with 11 bases remaining between them. CDR1 and CDR2 from the germline V gene are ENHRY and SYGVKD. The CDR3 has 14 amino acids. The CDR3 protein is CAISAGGENQPQHF. The CDR3 DNA is TGTGCCATCAGTGCTGGAGGTGAGAATCAGCCCCAGCATTTT.

This clonotype was counted many times. This rearrangement joins TRBV13 to TRBJ2-2; 14 nucleotides agree with TRBD2. The trim removed 8 bases at V and 5 bases at J, leaving 10 bases unmatched. CDR3 size: 17 residues. The germline CDR1 and CDR2 sequences are PRHDT and FYEKMQ (reference sequence). The CDR3, as DNA: TGTGCCAGCCCGACCGGGACTAGCGGGGGCACTACCGGGGAGCTGTTTTTT. It specifies CASPTGTSGGTTGELFF.

This clonotype has a count of ten or more. This rearrangement joins TRBV7-3 to TRBJ2-5; possibly TRBD1 for D (5 bases). The CDR3 has 15 amino acids. Germline V gene lookup returns CDR1 SGHTA and CDR2 FQGTGA. V was clipped by 4 bases and J by 4 bases, with 16 bases between them. The CDR3 DNA is TGTGCCAGCAGCTCCGTTGGGGCGATCGGAGAGACCCAGTACTTC. Protein sequence: CASSSVGAIGETQYF.

A word on this clonotype: This sequence may be a read error, since a much larger clone differs from it by one base. The rearrangement links TRBV9 to TRBJ1-1; 7 nucleotides match TRBD1. CDR3 size: 13 residues. The junction had 7 bases not matched to a gene; V was cut back by 2 bases and J by 9 bases. Germline V gene sequence: CDR1 SGDLS, CDR2 YYNGEE. The CDR3 region is CASSVLTTGKAFF. DNA for the CDR3: TGTGCCAGCAGCGTTTTAACGACAGGGAAAGCTTTCTTT.

In its sample, this clonotype was seen many times. The J gene is TRBJ1-1, the V gene TRBV21-1; the table's TRBD1 call for D was not verified on the DNA. TRBV21-1 is reported as a pseudogene. The CDR3 length is 13 residues. This CDR3 reads CASSKLHRRKAFF. The CDR3 DNA sequence: TGTGCCAGCAGCAAATTACACAGGAGAAAAGCTTTCTTT.

This clonotype was seen many times. V is TRBV4-3 and J is TRBJ1-6; D uncertain. Germline-derived CDR1 and CDR2 are LGHNA and YSLEER. The CDR3 extends over 15 amino acids. V shed 0 bases and J shed 7 bases, with 10 bases lying between them. The CDR3 DNA sequence: TGCGCCAGCAGCCAAGATCCAGGCTGGAATTCACCCCTCCACTTT. Protein: CASSQDPGWNSPLHF.

This clonotype was seen repeatedly, ten times or more. The rearrangement uses TRBV6-5 and TRBJ2-7; D is unresolved. Germline V gives CDR1 MNHEY, CDR2 SVGAGI. V was clipped by 5 bases and J by 3 bases, with 8 bases between them. This CDR3 spans 12 amino acids. The CDR3 coding sequence is TGTGCCAGCAGTCGGGCTAACTACGAGCAGTACTTC. The encoded protein is CASSRANYEQYF.

The table lists this clonotype with many counts. The chain recombines TRBV4-3 with TRBJ1-2; D perhaps matches TRBD1 (6 bases). The V gene's germline CDR1 is LGHNA and CDR2 YSLEER. The CDR3 loop spans 14 amino acids. Trimming pared 2 bases from V and 1 base from J, leaving 8 bases between. The CDR3 DNA is TGCGCCAGCAGCCAACAGGGGTTTAACTATGGCTACACCTTC. Protein sequence: CASSQQGFNYGYTF.

This clonotype was detected ten times or more. The rearrangement links TRBV4-1 to TRBJ1-5; TRBD1 is a possible D gene (5 bases). V was shortened by 0 bases and J by 1 base, with 7 bases between the two germline ends. Germline-derived CDR1 and CDR2 are MGHRA and YSYEKL. This CDR3 region has 15 residues. The CDR3 DNA is TGCGCCAGCAGCCAAGATACAGGAAGCAATCAGCCCCAGCATTTT. Translated, it gives CASSQDTGSNQPQHF.

In this sample, this clonotype turned up a few times. The rearrangement links TRBV19 to TRBJ2-1, with TRBD2 identical over 12 bases. The CDR3 is made up of 13 amino acids. The junction had 7 bases not matched to a gene; V was cut back by 9 bases and J by 10 bases. Per the germline V gene, CDR1 is LNHDA and CDR2 is SQIVND (reference sequence). CDR3 coding DNA: TGTGCCAGCAGACTAGCGGGGGACATAGAGCAGTTCTTC. This codes for CASRLAGDIEQFF.

This clonotype was counted ten times or more. This chain uses TRBV10-1 with TRBJ1-5, with D perhaps matching TRBD1 (6 bases). Germline V CDR1 and CDR2: WNHNN, SYGVQD (reference sequence). The length of the CDR3 is 17 residues. Trimming took off 6 bases at V and 6 bases at J, with 24 bases between the two ends. This chain's CDR3 is CASSLREKNRGSQPQHF. The CDR3 DNA reads TGCGCCAGCAGCTTGAGGGAAAAGAATAGGGGGAGTCAGCCCCAGCATTTT.

This clonotype was counted many times. V usage is TRBV29-1 and J usage is TRBJ2-3; D remains ambiguous. Trimming took off 0 bases at V and 2 bases at J, with 15 bases between the two ends. The CDR3 runs to 16 residues. Per the germline V gene, CDR1 is SQVTM and CDR2 is ANQGSEA. For the CDR3, the DNA is TGCAGCGTTGAAGATGCCAGGCTGATGGCCACAGATACGCAGTATTTT. Its protein is CSVEDARLMATDTQYF.

This clonotype has at least ten counts. The rearrangement joins TRBV5-1 to TRBJ2-3; tentative D call: TRBD2 (5 bases). Germline lookup yields CDR1 SGHRS and CDR2 YFSETQ. The CDR3 length is 15 residues. Between the trimmed V and J ends, which lost 3 bases and 0 bases, there was a span of 11 bases. The CDR3 DNA is TGCGCCAGCAGCTACAGCGGATTAAGCACAGATACGCAGTATTTT. This gives the protein CASSYSGLSTDTQYF.